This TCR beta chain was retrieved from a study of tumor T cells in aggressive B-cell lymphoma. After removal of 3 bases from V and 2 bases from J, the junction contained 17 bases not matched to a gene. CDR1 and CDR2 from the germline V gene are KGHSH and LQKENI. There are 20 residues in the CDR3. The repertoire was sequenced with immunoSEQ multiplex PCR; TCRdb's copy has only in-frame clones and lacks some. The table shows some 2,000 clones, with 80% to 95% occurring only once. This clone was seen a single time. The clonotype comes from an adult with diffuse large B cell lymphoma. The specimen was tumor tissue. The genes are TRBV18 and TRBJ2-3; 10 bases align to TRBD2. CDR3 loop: CASSPGGRETAGGYTDTQYF. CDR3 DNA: TGTGCCAGCTCACCCGGGGGTAGGGAAACAGCGGGAGGGTACACAGATACGCAGTATTTT.